The TCR beta chain described here comes from a study of tumor-infiltrating lymphocytes in primary liver carcinoma. Unsorted whole blood supplied the RNA, and germline DNA was extracted too. Total RNA (around 500 ng) served as template for TCR beta cDNA synthesis primed by a constant-region primer. Construction of TCR beta libraries relied on three successive nested multiplex PCR rounds employing slightly modified ARM-PCR. Via MiXCR, TCRdb re-called the multiplex PCR reads, giving one row per CDR3 protein. This table has around 170,000 distinct CDR3 sequences, 60% appearing once. This clonotype was sampled from a middle-aged man with primary liver carcinoma and hepatitis B virus infection. The material sequenced was peripheral blood.

DNA of the CDR3: TGTGCCAGCTATAGTGCGCTGACTAGCACAGATACGCAGTATTTT. This translates into CASYSALTSTDTQYF. This chain joins TRBV12-3 or TRBV12-4 and TRBJ2-3; D unresolved. V was cut by 8 bases and J by 0 bases, with 15 bases left in between. The CDR3 covers 15 residues.